This T cell receptor (beta chain) was sequenced in a study of T cell repertoires in cytomegalovirus infection. Study as a whole: A matching HLA type, together with CMV infection, was signaled by public TCR beta signatures. Study-wide findings and caveats: The ex vivo response was dominated by HLA-C-restricted CMV-specific TCR beta clonotypes.

This clonotype was seen repeatedly, ten times or more. Its antigen is unknown. Germline V gene sequence: CDR1 SGHTA, CDR2 FQGNSA. The CDR3 runs 14 residues. V was pared by 5 bases and J by 0 bases, with 8 bases between. Using its own MiXCR run on the reads, TCRdb lists one record per CDR3 protein. The sample shows some 450,000 distinct CDR3 sequences, roughly 30% of them seen only once. Sequencing input: PBMCs. The sequence derives from a human donor in good health (CMV status not recorded). Some clones in this sample may be carry-over from other donors' samples. V is TRBV7-2 and J is TRBJ1-5; D gene ambiguous. The CDR3 here is CASSQRGSNQPQHF. The CDR3 DNA is TGTGCCAGCAGCCAACGGGGTAGCAATCAGCCCCAGCATTTT.